Each of the 2 T cell receptor beta chains below was sequenced from the same sample in a study of T cells after yellow fever vaccination. One entry per CDR3 protein results from TCRdb running MiXCR on the 5' RACE reads. Of about 630,000 distinct CDR3 sequences listed, 9% to 15% were seen once; the top ten hold about 16%. The starting material was PBMCs, obtained on the day of the yellow fever booster vaccination. Receptor source: a man aged 25-45 years who received the YFV17D yellow fever vaccine.

As concerns this clonotype: A read error may produce the germline difference seen at one junction end. The chain has TRBV7-7 and TRBJ2-2, with a tentative D call TRBD2 (6 bases). Germline V gives CDR1 SSHAT, CDR2 FNYEAQ (reference sequence). The CDR3 consists of 15 residues. This chain's CDR3 is CASSLGTQNTGELFF. In DNA form, the CDR3 reads TGTGCTAGCAGCTTAGGGACTCAGAACACCGGGGAGCTGTTTTTT.

This clonotype was recorded a few times. This chain uses TRBV20-1 with TRBJ2-7; 12 nucleotides match TRBD2. The CDR3 length is 16 residues. In germline, CDR1 is DFQATT, CDR2 SNEGSKA (reference sequence). V was clipped by 5 bases and J by 2 bases; unmatched bases: 10. CDR3 region: CSAPLAGGRSAYEQYF. CDR3 in DNA: TGCAGTGCTCCGCTAGCGGGAGGGCGTTCGGCCTACGAGCAGTACTTC.